A single sample is the source of the 21 T cell receptor beta chains below, sequenced in a study of cytomegalovirus exposure and HLA in healthy donors. It was with 60 Vbeta and 13 Jbeta primers that the PCR ran. TCRdb's copy holds only in-frame clones and misses some; the assay was immunoSEQ multiplex PCR. Here the sample spans about 150,000 clones, roughly 82% being singletons. The sequencing sample was made of PBMCs. The receptor set was obtained from a woman in her forties or fifties in good health and CMV-seropositive.

The CDR3 sequence: CASLNIRDTNTEAFF. The DNA for the CDR3 is TGTGCCAGCCTGAATATTAGGGACACGAACACTGAAGCTTTCTTT. The V and J genes are TRBV11-2 and TRBJ1-1; the D gene is possibly TRBD1 (6 bases). This CDR3 has 15 amino acids. V dropped 8 bases and J dropped 1 base, with 17 bases sitting between them. From germline, CDR1 is SGHAT and CDR2 FQNNGV.

The chain has TRBV9 and TRBJ2-1; tentative D call: TRBD2 (5 bases). Germline V gene sequence: CDR1 SGDLS, CDR2 YYNGEE. This CDR3 is built from 14 residues. V was pared by 0 bases and J by 5 bases, with 9 bases between. The CDR3, as DNA: TGTGCCAGCAGCGTAGCACCGAGGGACAATGAGCAGTTCTTC. Protein: CASSVAPRDNEQFF.

This rearrangement joins TRBV5-6 to TRBJ2-3; 11 bases fit TRBD2. V dropped 0 bases and J dropped 4; count of bases not matched to a gene: 1. The CDR3 covers 15 residues. The germline V gene encodes CDR1 SGHDT and CDR2 YYEEEE. Here the CDR3 reads CASSLGLAGPDTQYF. The CDR3 nucleotides read TGTGCCAGCAGCTTGGGACTAGCGGGACCAGATACGCAGTATTTT.

The chain couples TRBV2 to TRBJ2-2; D might be TRBD1 (9 bases). V lost 9 bases and J 5 bases, leaving 19 bases between the germline ends. This CDR3 region has 15 residues. Germline V gene data show CDR1 as SNHLY and CDR2 as FYNNEI. The CDR3 sequence is CARRGDRDHTGELFF. CDR3 nucleotides: TGTGCCAGGCGGGGGGACAGGGATCATACCGGGGAGCTGTTTTTT.

The chain joins TRBV29-1 to TRBJ2-2, with D possibly being TRBD2 (6 bases). Germline V lookup: CDR1 SQVTM, CDR2 ANQGSEA. V shed 7 bases and J shed 0 bases, with 12 bases lying between them. The CDR3 runs 14 residues. Here the CDR3 reads CSAHGGSNTGELFF. Here the CDR3 DNA reads TGCAGCGCCCATGGGGGGTCGAACACCGGGGAGCTGTTTTTT.

The V gene is TRBV21-1, the J gene TRBJ1-6. TRBV21-1 is recorded as a pseudogene. The CDR3 is made up of 17 amino acids. CDR3 DNA: TGTGCCAGCAGCACCCGTATGGGCCACACCTCGGGGACACCCCTCCACTTT. Translating it yields CASSTRMGHTSGTPLHF.

V usage is TRBV15 and J usage is TRBJ2-7; perhaps TRBD2 as D (5 bases). This CDR3 comprises 15 residues. V lost 8 bases and J lost 0, with 17 bases in between. Germline lookup yields CDR1 LNHNV and CDR2 YYDKDF (reference sequence). The chain's CDR3 is CATRPMRGSSYEQYF. The CDR3 bases are TGTGCCACCCGACCCATGAGAGGGAGCTCCTACGAGCAGTACTTC. Variable domain in full (rest from reference TRBV15 and TRBJ2-7): DAMVIQNPRYQVTQFGKPVTLSCSQTLNHNVMYWYQQKSSQAPKLLFHYYDKDFNNEADTPDNFQSRRPNTSFCFLDIRSPGLGDTAMYLCATRPMRGSSYEQYFGPGTRLTVT.

CDR3 bases: TGTGCCAGCAGTCCTACGGGAGGGATGGTGCCCCAGCATTTT. It encodes CASSPTGGMVPQHF. V gene TRBV6-6 combines with J gene TRBJ1-5; D gene ambiguous. CDR1 and CDR2 (germline): MNHNY, SVGAGI (reference sequence). The CDR3 is 14 residues long. Trimming shortened V by 5 bases and J by 9 bases, and 17 bases separated the two germline ends.

This clone came up a few times. Its ends do not fully match the called genes, so a read error is possible. The chain combines TRBV25-1 with TRBJ1-6; tentative D call: TRBD1 (6 bases). Germline V lookup: CDR1 MGHDK, CDR2 SYGVNS. The CDR3 consists of 15 residues. The CDR3 loop is CASSVDSSSNSPLHF. CDR3 DNA sequence: TGTGCCAGCAGTGTGGACAGTTCCTCTAATTCACCCCTCCACTTT.

The chain combines TRBV2 with TRBJ2-3, with TRBD2 identical over 10 bases. The V gene end was trimmed by 5 bases and the J gene end by 4 bases; junction bases not matched to a gene: 6. CDR3 length: 15 amino acids. From germline, CDR1 is SNHLY and CDR2 FYNNEI. CDR3 coding DNA: TGTGCCAGCAGTTCAACTAGCGGGGTTCCAGATACGCAGTATTTT. Its protein product is CASSSTSGVPDTQYF.

The genes are TRBV30 and TRBJ1-1, with D unclear. Trimming took off 3 bases at V and 7 bases at J, with 15 bases between the two ends. The CDR3 totals 13 residues. The germline V gene has CDR1 GTSNPN and CDR2 SVGIG (reference sequence). CDR3 DNA sequence: TGTGCCTGGAGGGTCTGGGAGGACGATGAAGCTTTCTTT. Protein product: CAWRVWEDDEAFF.

This clone showed up just a few times. The chain has TRBV5-1 and TRBJ2-1, with 7 positions matching TRBD2. There are 15 residues in the CDR3. J was trimmed by 6 bases and V by 4 bases; bases with no gene match: 10. The germline CDR1 and CDR2 sequences are SGHRS and YFSETQ. Written as DNA, the CDR3 is TGCGCCAGCAGCCCGGACGGCGGGGGAAGCAATGAGCAGTTCTTC. Translation: CASSPDGGGSNEQFF.

The chain combines TRBV5-1 with TRBJ1-2, with TRBD1 matching 7 bases. V lost 4 bases and J lost 1; bases outside the gene matches: 7. The CDR3 runs to 15 residues. The germline CDR1 and CDR2 sequences are SGHRS and YFSETQ. CDR3 residues: CASSRGQSLNYGYTF. The CDR3 region has the DNA TGCGCCAGCAGCCGGGGACAGAGCCTTAACTATGGCTACACCTTC. Based on the CDR3 plus reference TRBV5-1 and TRBJ1-2, the full variable domain is KAGVTQTPRYLIKTRGQQVTLSCSPISGHRSVSWYQQTPGQGLQFLFEYFSETQRNKGNFPGRFSGRQFSNSRSEMNVSTLELGDSALYLCASSRGQSLNYGYTFGSGTRLTVV.

The gene calls are TRBV7-8 and TRBJ1-2; possible D gene TRBD1, 6 bases. The germline V gene encodes CDR1 SGHVS and CDR2 FQNEAQ. This CDR3 is built from 14 residues. Between the trimmed V and J ends, which lost 5 bases and 4 bases, there was a span of 14 bases. CDR3 bases: TGTGCCAGCAGCACTACAGGGCTTCGCTATGGCTACACCTTC. Translation gives CASSTTGLRYGYTF.

This chain joins TRBV10-1 and TRBJ1-2; possible D gene TRBD1, 6 bases. V was pared by 3 bases and J by 3 bases, with 26 bases between. This CDR3 region has 19 residues. The germline V gene encodes CDR1 WNHNN and CDR2 SYGVQD (reference sequence). In nucleotides, the CDR3 is TGCGCCAGCAGTGAATGTGAGGGGACACGCATTTTACTTGACTATGGCTACACCTTC. Translation: CASSECEGTRILLDYGYTF.

CDR3 amino acids: CASSKGKYRGTEAFF. The DNA of the CDR3 is TGTGCCAGCAGCAAAGGAAAGTACAGGGGCACTGAAGCTTTCTTT. The chain couples TRBV21-1 to TRBJ1-1; the table assigns TRBD1, which was not confirmed against the DNA. TRBV21-1 is given as a pseudogene. This CDR3 has 15 residues.

The rearrangement joins TRBV2 to TRBJ2-3; tentatively, D is TRBD2 (5 bases). Germline V gene lookup returns CDR1 SNHLY and CDR2 FYNNEI. With 3 bases removed from V and 2 bases from J, the gap between germline ends came to 12 bases. The CDR3 consists of 15 residues. The CDR3: CASSEGASLTDTQYF. As DNA, the CDR3 is TGTGCCAGCAGTGAGGGAGCATCCCTCACAGATACGCAGTATTTT.

CDR3 in amino acids: CASSERDDRGGEKLFF. The CDR3 DNA reads TGTGCCAGCAGTGAACGAGACGACAGGGGGGGTGAAAAACTGTTTTTT. This chain links TRBV25-1 with TRBJ1-4; TRBD1 aligns across 9 bases. The CDR3 length is 16 residues. With 2 bases clipped from V and 7 bases from J, the junction kept 8 bases outside the gene matches. Germline V lookup: CDR1 MGHDK, CDR2 SYGVNS.

The chain joins TRBV6-5 to TRBJ1-3, with D maybe TRBD1 (6 bases). The CDR3 consists of 15 residues. Trimming took off 2 bases at V and 1 base at J, with 9 bases between the two ends. Germline V gives CDR1 MNHEY, CDR2 SVGAGI. The CDR3 reads CASSYTRGSGNTIYF. The CDR3 DNA reads TGTGCCAGCAGTTACACTAGGGGGTCTGGAAACACCATATATTTT.

This clone was counted a few times. The chain combines TRBV4-1 with TRBJ1-2; 9 bases are a match to TRBD1. The V segment lost 5 bases and the J segment 7 bases; nucleotides outside the gene matches: 11. Germline V lookup: CDR1 MGHRA, CDR2 YSYEKL. The CDR3 has 15 amino acids. The CDR3 nucleotides read TGCGCCAGCAGCTCAACTGGACAGGGGATGGGTGGCTACACCTTC. This encodes CASSSTGQGMGGYTF.

The genes are TRBV13 and TRBJ1-1; D might be TRBD1 (6 bases). CDR1 PRHDT and CDR2 FYEKMQ come from the germline V gene (reference sequence). The CDR3 extends over 13 amino acids. V lost 6 bases, J lost 1 base, and 9 bases lay in between. CDR3 nucleotides: TGTGCCAGCAGGGAACAGGGGAACACTGAAGCTTTCTTT. This codes for CASREQGNTEAFF.